Each of the 18 T cell receptor beta chains below was sequenced from the same sample in a study of response to subunit inactivated influenza vaccine. TCRdb passed the RT-PCR reads through MiXCR, listing each CDR3 protein once. The repertoire holds more than 450,000 distinct CDR3 sequences, with approximately 12% as singletons. Sequencing used PBMCs from blood, obtained on the day of vaccination. The receptors were sampled from a man in his fifties who received an inactivated influenza vaccine.

This clonotype was detected ten times or more. The chain couples TRBV28 to TRBJ2-7; 7 bases match TRBD1. CDR1 MDHEN and CDR2 SYDVKM come from the germline V gene. The trim removed 7 bases at V and 0 bases at J, leaving 12 bases unmatched. This CDR3 has 16 amino acids. The CDR3 region has the DNA TGTGCCAGCACAACTACCGGGACAGCTAGCTCCTACGAGCAGTACTTC. This sequence encodes CASTTTGTASSYEQYF.

This clonotype was counted a few times. V and J are TRBV7-9 and TRBJ2-3, with TRBD1 identical over 7 bases. J was trimmed by 0 bases and V by 5 bases; bases with no gene match: 5. This CDR3 comprises 15 residues. Per germline, CDR1 SEHNR and CDR2 FQNEAQ (reference sequence). The CDR3 is CASSRQGTSTDTQYF. In DNA, the CDR3 is TGTGCCAGCAGCCGACAGGGAACTAGCACAGATACGCAGTATTTT.

This clonotype was found a few times. The chain is built from TRBV6-6 and TRBJ2-1; 8 bases map to TRBD2. CDR1 MNHNY and CDR2 SVGAGI come from the germline V gene (reference sequence). The CDR3 spans 13 residues. V dropped 7 bases and J dropped 7; count of bases not matched to a gene: 6. Written as DNA, the CDR3 is TGTGCCAGCACCGAGAGCGGGGGTAATGAGCAGTTCTTC. This codes for CASTESGGNEQFF.

This clonotype was observed a few times. This chain joins TRBV5-1 and TRBJ2-7, with 7 bases that match TRBD1. J was trimmed by 4 bases and V by 2 bases; bases with no gene match: 9. This CDR3 is 15 amino acids long. Germline CDR1 SGHRS, CDR2 YFSETQ. The CDR3 coding sequence is TGCGCCAGCAGCTTTCTTACAGGGGATAGTTACGAGCAGTACTTC. Protein: CASSFLTGDSYEQYF.

The table lists this clonotype with many counts. This chain joins TRBV20-1 and TRBJ2-5, with D possibly TRBD2 on 6 matching bases. This CDR3 region has 12 residues. Trimming stripped 6 bases from V and 4 bases from J, with 12 bases between. Germline V gene lookup returns CDR1 DFQATT and CDR2 SNEGSKA (reference sequence). CDR3 coding DNA: TGCAGTGCCGACGGGAGCGCAGAGACCCAGTACTTC. Translation gives CSADGSAETQYF.

The rearrangement joins TRBV14 to TRBJ2-3, with TRBD2 as a possible D gene (6 bases). The CDR3 runs 13 residues. Trimming stripped 4 bases from V and 5 bases from J, with 10 bases between. Germline CDR1 is SGHDN and CDR2 is FVKESK. The chain's CDR3 is CASSPLAVDTQYF. Here the CDR3 DNA reads TGTGCCAGCAGCCCGTTAGCGGTAGATACGCAGTATTTT. The full variable domain, its missing parts supplied by reference TRBV14 and TRBJ2-3, is EAGVTQFPSHSVIEKGQTVTLRCDPISGHDNLYWYRRVMGKEIKFLLHFVKESKQDESGMPNNRFLAERTGGTYSTLKVQPAELEDSGVYFCASSPLAVDTQYFGPGTRLTVL.

This clonotype has only a few counts. This chain connects TRBV18 to TRBJ2-1; 10 bases fit TRBD2. This CDR3 is 16 amino acids long. Germline V gene sequence: CDR1 KGHSH, CDR2 LQKENI. J gave up 6 bases and V 0 bases, and 5 bases lay outside the gene matches. CDR3 in DNA: TGTGCCAGCTCACCACCCATAGCGGGGGGTCTCAATGAGCAGTTCTTC. It yields the protein CASSPPIAGGLNEQFF.

This clonotype was observed many times. The CDR3, as DNA: TGTGCCAGCAGTGAAGTCATAGGACCGGGAGATACGCAGTATTTT. It yields the protein CASSEVIGPGDTQYF. V is TRBV6-1 and J is TRBJ2-3; D call uncertain. Deletions cut 1 base from V and 5 bases from J, with 13 bases between. The CDR3 sequence is 15 residues long. Germline V gene data show CDR1 as MNHNS and CDR2 as SASEGT.

V is TRBV18 and J is TRBJ2-7; no clear D gene. There are 15 residues in the CDR3. Germline V gene lookup returns CDR1 KGHSH and CDR2 LQKENI. V shed 0 bases and J shed 2 bases, with 11 bases lying between them. The CDR3, as DNA: TGTGCCAGCTCACCACCCAGCAAAGTCCCCTACGAGCAGTACTTC. This encodes CASSPPSKVPYEQYF. Supplemented by reference TRBV18 and TRBJ2-7, the full variable domain reads NAGVMQNPRHLVRRRGQEARLRCSPMKGHSHVYWYRQLPEEGLKFMVYLQKENIIDESGMPKERFSAEFPKEGPSILRIQQVVRGDSAAYFCASSPPSKVPYEQYFGPGTRLTVT.

This chain connects TRBV11-3 to TRBJ2-3; D is possibly TRBD1 or TRBD2 (5 bases each). Deletions cut 3 bases from V and 4 bases from J, with 11 bases between. Germline V CDR1 and CDR2: SGHNT, YENEEA. The length of the CDR3 is 14 residues. The CDR3 protein is CASSFTRGSDTQYF. The CDR3 DNA sequence: TGTGCCAGCAGCTTTACTAGGGGCTCAGATACGCAGTATTTT.

This clonotype was seen a handful of times. The chain employs TRBV12-3 or TRBV12-4 and TRBJ2-2, with a tentative D call TRBD2 (5 bases). Trimming pared 6 bases from V and 6 bases from J, leaving 14 bases between. The CDR3 loop spans 14 amino acids. DNA for the CDR3: TGTGCCAGCAGGGACTCGGCAAAACCCGGGGAGCTGTTTTTT. Its protein product is CASRDSAKPGELFF.

The genes are TRBV20-1 and TRBJ2-2; tentative D call: TRBD2 (6 bases). Trimming left V 0 bases short and J 3 bases short, with 14 bases between. CDR1 and CDR2 (germline): DFQATT, SNEGSKA (reference sequence). This CDR3 has 16 amino acids. The CDR3 region has the DNA TGCAGTGCTAGAGATCTGACTAGATTGGACACCGGGGAGCTGTTTTTT. This encodes CSARDLTRLDTGELFF.

This clonotype was counted at least ten times. In DNA form, the CDR3 reads TGTGCCAGCAGCCAAGATTGGCGGGGGAAAGTCGGGGAGCTGTTTTTT. It specifies CASSQDWRGKVGELFF. The rearrangement joins TRBV14 to TRBJ2-2, with 7 positions matching TRBD2. From germline, CDR1 is SGHDN and CDR2 FVKESK. The CDR3 runs to 16 residues. Trimming cost V 0 bases and J 7 bases; bases outside gene matches: 8.

The chain uses TRBV6-2 or TRBV6-3 and TRBJ2-7; D is perhaps TRBD2 (6 bases). The V end lost 0 bases, the J end lost 0 bases, and 12 bases lay between the germline ends. Germline V CDR1 and CDR2: MNHEY, SVGEGT. This CDR3 has 16 residues. CDR3 in DNA: TGTGCCAGCAGTTACTCGCGGTATAGCGGCTCCTACGAGCAGTACTTC. Protein sequence: CASSYSRYSGSYEQYF.

A remark on this clonotype: A single base separates this from a much larger clone, so it may be a read error. The J gene is TRBJ1-4, the V gene TRBV5-1; D gene uncertain. CDR1 is SGHRS, CDR2 YFSETQ, per germline. The CDR3 covers 15 residues. CDR3 in amino acids: CAISLGYATNEKLFF. DNA for the CDR3: TGCGCCATCAGCTTGGGGTACGCAACTAATGAAAAACTGTTTTTT.

The sample holds many counts of this clonotype. CDR3 nucleotides: TGCGCCAGCAGCCGTGATGACATCTACAATGAGCAGTTCTTC. This translates into CASSRDDIYNEQFF. The V call is TRBV5-1, the J call TRBJ2-1; D is ambiguous. This CDR3 has 14 amino acids. Germline V gives CDR1 SGHRS, CDR2 YFSETQ. V shed 4 bases and J shed 3 bases, with 11 bases lying between them.

The gene calls are TRBV6-5 and TRBJ2-1; 10 bases are a match to TRBD1. V lost 4 bases, J lost 12 bases, and 12 bases stayed unmatched. Germline CDR1 MNHEY, CDR2 SVGAGI. The CDR3 is 15 residues long. The CDR3 bases are TGTGCCAGCAGTTGGGACAGGGGTGGGTCGTATTCGCAGTTCTTC. The encoded protein is CASSWDRGGSYSQFF.

The chain recombines TRBV30 with TRBJ2-1; a weak D match, TRBD2 (7 bases). The CDR3 spans 11 residues. CDR1 is GTSNPN and CDR2 is SVGIG in the germline V gene (reference sequence). V was cut by 5 bases and J by 10 bases, with 12 bases left in between. The CDR3 sequence is CAWGGAREQFF. CDR3 coding DNA: TGTGCCTGGGGGGGGGCTCGAGAGCAGTTCTTC. The whole variable domain, remainder taken from reference TRBV30 and TRBJ2-1, is SQTIHQWPATLVQPVGSPLSLECTVEGTSNPNLYWYRQAAGRGLQLLFYSVGIGQISSEVPQNLSASRPQDRQFILSSKKLLLSDSGFYLCAWGGAREQFFGPGTRLTVL.